What follows is one T cell receptor beta chain and its context. Its antigen is undetermined. The data are from a study of OX40 agonist ivuxolimab in advanced cancers. The study, taken as a whole, reports: People who partly responded at 0.1-3.0 mg/kg had some of the least clonal expansion seen. At doses 0.1 to 3.0 mg/kg, CD4+ and CD8+ clones expanded.

Using immunoSEQ multiplex PCR, the repertoire was profiled, and TCRdb retains in-frame clones only, with some absent. The profile shows just over 14,000 clones, 80% of them singletons. CDR3 length: 15 amino acids. With V trimmed by 0 bases and J by 4 bases, 6 bases remained unmatched. Germline V gene lookup returns CDR1 SGHRS and CDR2 YFSETQ. The V call is TRBV5-1, the J call TRBJ2-5, with TRBD2 identical over 7 bases. This specimen was CD4+ or CD8+ T cells sorted from blood, taken in a trial of the OX40 agonist ivuxolimab. This TCR derives from an adult with an advanced solid tumor such as melanoma, head and neck, liver or kidney cancer. For the CDR3, the DNA is TGCGCCAGCAGCTTGGTTGCGGGAGCACGAGAGACCCAGTACTTC. It codes for CASSLVAGARETQYF.